This T cell receptor (beta chain) was sequenced for a study of T cell responses to AZD1222 COVID-19 vaccine. General observations from the study: The sample set comprised mostly white British donors with more females, and clonal diversity was possibly underestimated. Reportedly, nearly half of unique spike TCRs recognized epitopes outside B.1.351/B.1.1.7 mutations.

Clones were read by immunoSEQ multiplex PCR, and TCRdb kept only the in-frame ones, dropping some. The repertoire holds about 120,000 clones, with roughly 91% as singletons. CDR3 length equals 14 residues. V lost 4 bases, J lost 2 bases, and 4 bases stayed unmatched. Germline CDR1 is LGHDT and CDR2 is YNNKEL (reference sequence). A remark on this clone: Antigen: not known.

The sequencing here drew on peripheral blood, taken 28 days after the second AZD1222 dose. This clonotype originated in an adult who received the AZD1222 COVID-19 vaccine. The V and J genes are TRBV3-1 (or the pseudogene TRBV3-2) and TRBJ1-1; the match to TRBD1 covers 7 bases. The CDR3 spells CASSLTGINTEAFF. The CDR3 DNA reads TGTGCCAGCAGCCTGACAGGGATTAACACTGAAGCTTTCTTT.